Each of the 17 T cell receptor beta chains below was sequenced from the same sample in a study of blood T cell repertoires in COVID-19. Assay: immunoSEQ multiplex PCR; the TCRdb copy retains only in-frame clones and omits some. In the table there are about 390,000 clones, approximately 87% of which are singletons. Sequenced input: PBMCs or T cells enriched from blood (not recorded which). The origin of the receptors is a woman in her fifties or sixties who had recovered from COVID-19.

The CDR3 nucleotides read TGTGCCTGGAGTGCCCGGACTAGCGGGGGGGCGGGTCAAGAGACCCAGTACTTC. Translation gives CAWSARTSGGAGQETQYF. This sequence joins TRBV30 and TRBJ2-5, with 15 nucleotides matching TRBD2. The V segment lost 1 base and the J segment 2 bases; nucleotides outside the gene matches: 8. Germline V lookup: CDR1 GTSNPN, CDR2 SVGIG (reference sequence). There are 18 residues in the CDR3.

The CDR3 nucleotides read TGTGCCAGCAGTTTATTTTGGGACAGGGAGGATAACCTCCACTTT. Its translation is CASSLFWDREDNLHF. The chain links TRBV28 to TRBJ1-6, with 9 bases matching TRBD1. The V segment lost 1 base and the J segment 15 bases; nucleotides outside the gene matches: 10. This CDR3 comprises 15 residues. CDR1 is MDHEN, CDR2 SYDVKM, per germline.

V is TRBV25-1 and J is TRBJ1-6; D is unresolved. The V end lost 6 bases, the J end lost 7 bases, and 19 bases lay between the germline ends. The CDR3 length is 16 residues. Germline values: CDR1 MGHDK, CDR2 SYGVNS. In DNA form, the CDR3 reads TGTGCCAGCAGCCACCCCCTAGAGGAAAACAATTCACCCCTCCACTTT. It encodes CASSHPLEENNSPLHF.

V is TRBV30 and J is TRBJ2-2; 9 nucleotides agree with TRBD2. The CDR3 sequence is 15 residues long. J lost 2 bases, V lost 4 bases, and 5 bases had no gene match. Looked up from germline, CDR1 is GTSNPN and CDR2 is SVGIG (reference sequence). In DNA, the CDR3 is TGTGCCTGGACCAAGCGGGGGGCAAACACCGGGGAGCTGTTTTTT. This sequence encodes CAWTKRGANTGELFF. Together with reference TRBV30 and TRBJ2-2, the CDR3 gives the full variable domain: SQTIHQWPATLVQPVGSPLSLECTVEGTSNPNLYWYRQAAGRGLQLLFYSVGIGQISSEVPQNLSASRPQDRQFILSSKKLLLSDSGFYLCAWTKRGANTGELFFGEGSRLTVL.

This rearrangement joins TRBV5-1 to TRBJ1-2, with 7 bases matching TRBD1. The junction had 7 bases not matched to a gene; V was cut back by 7 bases and J by 1 base. This CDR3 spans 14 amino acids. The germline V gene has CDR1 SGHRS and CDR2 YFSETQ. The CDR3 protein is CASSEGGLNYGYTF. The CDR3 DNA reads as TGCGCCAGCTCGGAAGGGGGCCTTAACTATGGCTACACCTTC.

DNA for the CDR3: TGTGCCAGCAGTCGGGTAGGGACAGGGGGCTGGAGTGAGCAGTTCTTC. Translated, it gives CASSRVGTGGWSEQFF. This chain joins TRBV6-6 and TRBJ2-1, with 12 bases matching TRBD1. Germline V CDR1 and CDR2: MNHNY, SVGAGI (reference sequence). V shed 5 bases, J shed 9 bases, and the junction held 11 bases outside the gene matches. This CDR3 has 16 residues.

The chain employs TRBV27 and TRBJ2-7, with no clear D. This CDR3 contains 11 residues. Trimming cost V 4 bases and J 8 bases, with 9 bases left between them. Germline assignment: CDR1 MNHEY and CDR2 SMNVEV (reference sequence). The CDR3 is CASSSRLKQYF. The CDR3 DNA follows: TGTGCCAGCAGTTCCAGACTCAAGCAGTACTTC.

The chain employs TRBV7-2 and TRBJ1-2; no reliable D call. V was shortened by 8 bases and J by 4 bases, with 5 bases between the two germline ends. This CDR3 has 10 amino acids. Germline V gene data show CDR1 as SGHTA and CDR2 as FQGNSA. The CDR3 coding sequence is TGTGCCAGCGGGCTCTATGGCTACACCTTC. It yields the protein CASGLYGYTF. The whole variable domain, filled in from reference TRBV7-2 and TRBJ1-2, reads GAGVSQSPSNKVTEKGKDVELRCDPISGHTALYWYRQSLGQGLEFLIYFQGNSAPDKSGLPSDRFSAERTGGSVSTLTIQRTQQEDSAVYLCASGLYGYTFGSGTRLTVV.

The chain recombines TRBV6-2 or TRBV6-3 with TRBJ1-4; possible D gene TRBD1, 5 bases. CDR1 is MNHEY, CDR2 SVGEGT, per germline. The CDR3 covers 16 residues. V lost 2 bases, J lost 4 bases, and 14 bases lay in between. The CDR3 DNA follows: TGTGCCAGCAGTTACGTCCGGGGACTGATTAATGAAAAACTGTTTTTT. It translates to CASSYVRGLINEKLFF.

This chain joins TRBV7-2 and TRBJ2-7; TRBD2 agrees at 9 bases. CDR1 and CDR2 (germline): SGHTA, FQGNSA. The ends lost 3 bases at V and 1 base at J; junction bases unmatched: 4. The CDR3 runs to 15 residues. CDR3 in DNA: TGTGCCAGCAGCTTCGGACTAGCGTTTTCCTACGAGCAGTACTTC. Translating it yields CASSFGLAFSYEQYF. Full variable domain (outside the CDR3, taken from reference TRBV7-2 and TRBJ2-7): GAGVSQSPSNKVTEKGKDVELRCDPISGHTALYWYRQSLGQGLEFLIYFQGNSAPDKSGLPSDRFSAERTGGSVSTLTIQRTQQEDSAVYLCASSFGLAFSYEQYFGPGTRLTVT.

Turning to this clone: Other DNA sequences in this sample translate to the same CDR3. The chain couples TRBV18 to TRBJ1-1; no definite D call. This CDR3 is built from 14 residues. Trimming removed 3 bases from V and 1 base from J, with 9 bases in between. Germline CDR1 and CDR2: KGHSH and LQKENI. The CDR3 reads CASSPSRGNTEAFF. In DNA, the CDR3 is TGTGCCAGCTCACCGTCCCGGGGGAACACTGAAGCTTTCTTT.

This rearrangement joins TRBV18 to TRBJ2-1, with 12 nucleotides matching TRBD2. Germline V gives CDR1 KGHSH, CDR2 LQKENI. Germline trimming cut 3 bases from V and 9 bases from J; bases unmatched to any gene: 9. This CDR3 comprises 16 residues. Here the CDR3 DNA reads TGTGCCAGCTCACCGCTTACTAGCGGGGGGCTCGGTGAGCAGTTCTTC. Its protein product is CASSPLTSGGLGEQFF.

The chain carries TRBV28 and TRBJ1-2; possible D gene TRBD1, 5 bases. Germline CDR1 MDHEN, CDR2 SYDVKM. This CDR3 region has 14 residues. The V end lost 5 bases, the J end lost 7 bases, and 17 bases lay between the germline ends. The DNA for the CDR3 is TGTGCCAGCAGTCGTCGAGGAGGGACTCGTGGCTACACCTTC. It encodes CASSRRGGTRGYTF.

This chain joins TRBV2 and TRBJ1-6; 8 bases line up with TRBD1. The germline V gene has CDR1 SNHLY and CDR2 FYNNEI. After removal of 3 bases from V and 7 bases from J, the junction contained 5 bases not matched to a gene. There are 15 residues in the CDR3. DNA of the CDR3: TGTGCCAGCAGTGAGAGTCGACAGGGGAATTCACCCCTCCACTTT. Translation gives CASSESRQGNSPLHF.

J is TRBJ2-7 and V is TRBV15; 8 positions match TRBD2. The CDR3 runs to 16 residues. The germline V gene has CDR1 LNHNV and CDR2 YYDKDF (reference sequence). V lost 0 bases, J lost 9 bases, and 13 bases stayed unmatched. The CDR3 loop is CATSRDRASGPSGQYF. The CDR3 DNA sequence: TGTGCCACCAGCAGAGATCGGGCTAGCGGGCCCTCCGGGCAGTACTTC. Looking up the rest from reference TRBV15 and TRBJ2-7 gives the full variable domain: DAMVIQNPRYQVTQFGKPVTLSCSQTLNHNVMYWYQQKSSQAPKLLFHYYDKDFNNEADTPDNFQSRRPNTSFCFLDIRSPGLGDTAMYLCATSRDRASGPSGQYFGPGTRLTVT.

V usage is TRBV7-6 and J usage is TRBJ2-1; unclear D gene. The CDR3 loop spans 16 amino acids. Germline values: CDR1 SGHVS, CDR2 FNYEAQ. The V and J ends lost 2 bases and 1 base respectively, with 12 bases between them. The CDR3 sequence: CASSLSVGESYNEQFF. CDR3 coding DNA: TGTGCCAGCAGCTTAAGCGTTGGAGAATCCTACAATGAGCAGTTCTTC.

This rearrangement joins TRBV5-4 to TRBJ2-2; perhaps TRBD1 as D (5 bases). Looked up from germline, CDR1 is SGHNT and CDR2 is YYREEE (reference sequence). Trimming took off 2 bases at V and 6 bases at J, with 11 bases between the two ends. This CDR3 is built from 14 residues. CDR3 region: CASSLTLGAGELFF. The DNA of the CDR3 is TGTGCCAGCAGCTTAACTCTAGGGGCCGGGGAGCTGTTTTTT.